This TCR beta chain emerged from a study of T-cell reconstitution after alpha-beta-depleted transplantation in children. Preparation of the TCRbeta library was carried out with unique molecular identifiers. TCRdb re-called the PCR reads through MiXCR, storing one row per CDR3 protein. Found here are about 340,000 distinct CDR3 sequences, about 14% of them singletons; the top ten hold roughly 4.5%. CDR3 length: 14 amino acids. CDR1 MNHEY and CDR2 SVGEGT come from the germline V gene. Trimming removed 2 bases at V and 10 bases at J, with 12 bases between. This clonotype was observed a handful of times. This sequence joins TRBV6-2 or TRBV6-3 and TRBJ1-6; no definite D call. The receptor's source is a human donor who donated a stem cell graft to a child with Fanconi anemia. The sequencing used PBMCs, collected from the stem cell graft. The CDR3 region has the DNA TGTGCCAGCAGTTACCAGGCAGCTGAATCACCCCTCCACTTT. It codes for CASSYQAAESPLHF.